A single TCR beta chain is shown here with its context. What it recognizes is unknown. They ran version v3.0 of the immunoSEQ assay at survey level. This table comes from immunoSEQ multiplex PCR, and its TCRdb copy is limited to in-frame clones, with some not included. The profile shows tens of thousands of clones, 70% to 90% of them singletons. This sample is part of a study of long-term antiretroviral therapy in people with HIV. The study's findings and limits: Post-ART samples showed increased diversity that remained below transplant donor control levels. Dominant in the repertoire at all time points were clones expanded before ART.

CDR3 size: 12 residues. The germline gives CDR1 MDHEN, CDR2 SYDVKM. The germline V and J ends were trimmed by 6 bases and 1 base, with 6 bases remaining between them. Every participant with HIV received treatment in the United States. This TCR was recovered from a man aged 18 to 29 with HIV. The rearrangement uses TRBV28 and TRBJ1-1; D is ambiguous. The sample in question was unsorted PBMCs, obtained approximately 3.3 years after starting antiretroviral therapy. CDR3 in DNA: TGTGCCAGCAGCAGGCGGAACACTGAAGCTTTCTTT. Translated, it gives CASSRRNTEAFF.